This T cell receptor (beta chain) was retrieved from a study of shared clonotypes between healthy human individuals. Across the study: Researchers assigned three CD4 naive, three CD4 memory, two CD8 naive and one CD8 memory plate to each donor.

Of note for this clone: What it binds is not known.

Sequencing used immunoSEQ multiplex PCR; TCRdb keeps in-frame clones, though not all of them. The sample carries 1,500,000 or so clones, roughly 98.5% recorded once. The J segment lost 6 bases and the V segment lost 0 bases, leaving 5 bases of the junction unmatched. The germline V gene encodes CDR1 KGHSH and CDR2 LQKENI. The CDR3 runs to 16 residues. Overall study results and limits: Estimated richness values were generally larger in naive subsets than in memory subsets. It was the few donors that limited the genetic and exposure-history diversity represented. Sampling used blood alone; tissue repertoires probably differ.

The chain combines TRBV18 with TRBJ2-1; 10 bases line up with TRBD2. Sequences were obtained from naive CD4+ T cells sorted from blood. Described subset: CD45RA+ positively selected. The sequence was collected from a man under 40 in good health. The CDR3 here is CASSPPGIAGGNEQFF. Here the CDR3 DNA reads TGTGCCAGCTCACCACCGGGGATAGCGGGAGGCAATGAGCAGTTCTTC. The variable domain in full, with the rest retrieved from reference TRBV18 and TRBJ2-1, is NAGVMQNPRHLVRRRGQEARLRCSPMKGHSHVYWYRQLPEEGLKFMVYLQKENIIDESGMPKERFSAEFPKEGPSILRIQQVVRGDSAAYFCASSPPGIAGGNEQFFGPGTRLTVL.